This T cell receptor (beta chain) was identified in a study of CD4+ T cells in melanoma. Regarding the study as a whole: A reported correlation linked neoantigen-specific CD4+ T cells to CD8+, macrophage and B cell function. In melanoma, neoantigen-specific CD4+ T cells reportedly differed in differentiation state.

About this clone: Its antigen is not identified.

The CDR3 contains 16 residues. Per germline, CDR1 MNHNY and CDR2 SVGAGI (reference sequence). V shed 6 bases and J 3 bases; nucleotides not matched to a gene: 7. The data were produced by immunoSEQ multiplex PCR, yet TCRdb's version contains in-frame clones alone and is incomplete. The sample includes 10,000 to 13,000 clones, roughly 69% of them seen just once. This chain connects TRBV6-6 to TRBJ2-2; TRBD1 matches 10 bases. The clonotype originates from a human donor with melanoma. Sequencing was performed on cells from a culture (not recorded whether cultured in vitro). In DNA, the CDR3 is TGTGCCAGCAGCCCCCCGGGACAGGGGTACACCGGGGAGCTGTTTTTT. Protein sequence: CASSPPGQGYTGELFF.